Listed here is a single T cell receptor (beta chain). Its antigen is still unknown. In making TCR beta libraries, quantitative 5'-RACE with molecular barcodes was used. TCRdb re-called the 5' RACE reads with MiXCR, one entry per CDR3 protein. This table holds 300,000 to 400,000 distinct CDR3 sequences, 11% found once. The data were taken from a study of CD8 T cells in ankylosing spondylitis. V lost 5 bases and J lost 5; bases outside the gene matches: 7. This CDR3 contains 14 residues. Study-wide findings and caveats: A motif in TCR beta, a set of under ten highly homologous variants, appeared characteristic of ankylosing spondylitis blood.

This sequence joins TRBV12-3 or TRBV12-4 and TRBJ2-5; 8 bases are shared with TRBD2. This sequence was found in a female donor with ankylosing spondylitis or in good health (not recorded which). The source material was blood, either unsorted or a sorted T cell fraction (not recorded which). Written as DNA, the CDR3 is TGTGCCAGCAGTGTCGGGGGGGTTTACGAGACCCAGTACTTC. It codes for CASSVGGVYETQYF.